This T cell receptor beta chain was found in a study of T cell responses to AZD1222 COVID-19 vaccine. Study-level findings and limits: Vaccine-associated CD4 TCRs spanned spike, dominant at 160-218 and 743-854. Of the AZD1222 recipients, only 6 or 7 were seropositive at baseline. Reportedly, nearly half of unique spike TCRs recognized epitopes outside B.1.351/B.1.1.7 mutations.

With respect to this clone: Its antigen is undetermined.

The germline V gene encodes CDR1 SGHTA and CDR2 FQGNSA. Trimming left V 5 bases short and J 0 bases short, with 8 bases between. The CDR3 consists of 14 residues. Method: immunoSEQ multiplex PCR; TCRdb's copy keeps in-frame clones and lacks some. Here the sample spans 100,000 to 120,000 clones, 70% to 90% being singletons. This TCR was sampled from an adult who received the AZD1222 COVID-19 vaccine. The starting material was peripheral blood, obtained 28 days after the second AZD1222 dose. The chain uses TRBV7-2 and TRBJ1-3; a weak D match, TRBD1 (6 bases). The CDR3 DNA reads TGTGCCAGCAGCCCGGACAGCTCTGGAAACACCATATATTTT. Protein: CASSPDSSGNTIYF.